Below, 18 T cell receptor beta chains from the same sample are listed, as sequenced in a study of T cells after yellow fever vaccination. TCRdb used MiXCR to reprocess the 5' RACE reads, holding one entry per CDR3 protein. The top ten clones hold under 40% of a sample with 100,000 to 150,000 distinct CDR3 sequences, approximately 9% of them seen once. This material consisted of CD8+ T cells sorted from PBMCs, taken on the day of the yellow fever booster vaccination. These receptors all stem from a man younger than 30 who received the YFV17D yellow fever vaccine.

The gene calls are TRBV12-3 or TRBV12-4 and TRBJ1-1; D gene ambiguous. This CDR3 has 14 amino acids. The V end was cut by 5 bases, the J end by 4 bases, with 14 bases between. CDR3 in amino acids: CASSLETRRTEAFF. In DNA form, the CDR3 reads TGTGCCAGCAGTCTCGAAACACGGCGCACTGAAGCTTTCTTT.

This clonotype showed up just a few times. V and J are TRBV25-1 and TRBJ2-5; D gene uncertain. CDR3 length: 16 residues. The V and J ends lost 2 bases and 2 bases respectively, with 15 bases between them. Germline values: CDR1 MGHDK, CDR2 SYGVNS. The DNA for the CDR3 is TGTGCCAGCAGTGAAAGCCTGGGAAGCCAACAAGAGACCCAGTACTTC. Protein product: CASSESLGSQQETQYF.

A few counts support this clonotype. The chain links TRBV29-1 to TRBJ2-7, with 8 bases matching TRBD1. CDR3 length equals 13 residues. CDR1 and CDR2 from the germline V gene are SQVTM and ANQGSEA. Trimming cost V 6 bases and J 7 bases; bases outside gene matches: 11. The CDR3 loop is CSVPRGTGREQYF. The CDR3 region has the DNA TGCAGCGTCCCTAGAGGGACAGGTAGGGAGCAGTACTTC.

The chain is built from TRBV7-9 and TRBJ1-2; D call uncertain. Per germline, CDR1 SEHNR and CDR2 FQNEAQ (reference sequence). The CDR3 runs to 15 residues. With 1 base removed from V and 5 bases from J, the gap between germline ends came to 14 bases. Here the CDR3 reads CASSLEEGPPYGYTF. Here the CDR3 DNA reads TGTGCCAGCAGCTTAGAAGAGGGTCCGCCTTATGGCTACACCTTC.

This clonotype was detected ten times or more. The V call is TRBV7-8, the J call TRBJ1-1; no clear D. With 5 bases removed from V and 0 bases from J, the gap between germline ends came to 13 bases. Per the germline V gene, CDR1 is SGHVS and CDR2 is FQNEAQ. The CDR3 covers 15 residues. CDR3 amino acids: CASSQPQALNTEAFF. CDR3 sequence (DNA): TGTGCCAGCAGCCAGCCCCAAGCCCTGAACACTGAAGCTTTCTTT.

The V gene is TRBV7-8, the J gene TRBJ2-5, with D perhaps matching TRBD1 (5 bases). Germline values: CDR1 SGHVS, CDR2 FQNEAQ. Trimming cost V 6 bases and J 4 bases, with 15 bases left between them. There are 14 residues in the CDR3. The CDR3 region is CASRLSGSGETQYF. Here the CDR3 DNA reads TGTGCCAGCAGGCTTTCAGGGTCGGGAGAGACCCAGTACTTC.

The V call is TRBV7-7, the J call TRBJ2-1, with D possibly being TRBD2 (7 bases). CDR1 is SSHAT and CDR2 is FNYEAQ in the germline V gene (reference sequence). The CDR3 covers 18 residues. V gave up 0 bases and J gave up 4 bases, with 19 bases separating them. CDR3 in amino acids: CASSLAPSAGASYNEQFF. The CDR3 DNA reads TGTGCCAGCAGCTTAGCACCCTCGGCGGGGGCCTCTTACAATGAGCAGTTCTTC.

This clonotype has just a few counts. The rearrangement links TRBV25-1 to TRBJ1-1; D is possibly TRBD1 (5 bases). V lost 0 bases to trimming and J lost 1 base, with 12 bases between them. Looked up from germline, CDR1 is MGHDK and CDR2 is SYGVNS. This CDR3 has 16 residues. CDR3 amino acids: CASSEYGVGQNTEAFF. CDR3 DNA: TGTGCCAGCAGTGAATACGGGGTCGGACAGAACACTGAAGCTTTCTTT. The variable domain in full, with the rest retrieved from reference TRBV25-1 and TRBJ1-1, is EADIYQTPRYLVIGTGKKITLECSQTMGHDKMYWYQQDPGMELHLIHYSYGVNSTEKGDLSSESTVSRIRTEHFPLTLESARPSHTSQYLCASSEYGVGQNTEAFFGQGTRLTVV.

This rearrangement joins TRBV29-1 to TRBJ2-2; unclear D gene. Between the trimmed V and J ends, which lost 7 bases and 4 bases, there was a span of 7 bases. Looked up from germline, CDR1 is SQVTM and CDR2 is ANQGSEA. The CDR3 length is 11 residues. CDR3 protein: CSGLVTGELFF. The CDR3 nucleotides read TGCAGCGGCCTTGTCACCGGGGAGCTGTTTTTT.

This clonotype has at least ten counts. The V and J genes are TRBV28 and TRBJ2-1; D is perhaps TRBD2 (6 bases). With 11 bases removed from V and 2 bases from J, the gap between germline ends came to 16 bases. The V gene's germline CDR1 is MDHEN and CDR2 SYDVKM. The CDR3 loop spans 14 amino acids. DNA for the CDR3: TGTGCCGGTTCCGGGACTCTGACCTACAATGAGCAGTTCTTC. It yields the protein CAGSGTLTYNEQFF.

The table lists this clonotype with a few counts. The CDR3 nucleotides read TGTGCCAGCAGCTTAGGGGGACTAGCTAAGGCCGGGGAGCTGTTTTTT. It is translated as CASSLGGLAKAGELFF. This rearrangement joins TRBV7-6 to TRBJ2-2; TRBD2 matches at 9 bases. Germline CDR1 reads SGHVS; CDR2 reads FNYEAQ. This CDR3 is 16 amino acids long. V trimming: 1 base; J trimming: 6 bases; junction bases outside the gene matches: 6.

This clonotype was observed a few times. The chain has TRBV29-1 and TRBJ1-1; D is ambiguous. Trimming removed 4 bases at V and 4 bases at J, with 13 bases between. CDR3 size: 13 residues. Germline V CDR1 and CDR2: SQVTM, ANQGSEA. The CDR3 nucleotides read TGCAGCGTTGTAGCCGTTCACGGCACTGAAGCTTTCTTT. It encodes CSVVAVHGTEAFF.

The chain uses TRBV6-5 and TRBJ2-2, with 7 bases identical to TRBD2. Germline trimming cut 9 bases from V and 0 bases from J; bases unmatched to any gene: 7. CDR1 MNHEY and CDR2 SVGAGI come from the germline V gene. This CDR3 has 15 amino acids. The CDR3 region is CARSPAGANTGELFF. The CDR3 region has the DNA TGTGCCAGGAGCCCGGCGGGGGCGAACACCGGGGAGCTGTTTTTT.

This clonotype was counted between two and nine times. The rearrangement links TRBV14 to TRBJ1-2; no firm D call. The germline gives CDR1 SGHDN, CDR2 FVKESK. This CDR3 has 15 amino acids. The germline V and J ends were trimmed by 1 base and 0 bases, with 9 bases remaining between them. This chain's CDR3 is CASSQVLGANYGYTF. Here the CDR3 DNA reads TGTGCCAGCAGCCAAGTTTTGGGAGCTAACTATGGCTACACCTTC.

V is TRBV9 and J is TRBJ2-3; D unresolved. Germline assignment: CDR1 SGDLS and CDR2 YYNGEE. This CDR3 spans 17 amino acids. The germline V and J ends were trimmed by 3 bases and 1 base, with 18 bases remaining between them. The chain's CDR3 is CASSAPFRAGRTDTQYF. CDR3 sequence (DNA): TGTGCCAGCAGCGCCCCTTTTCGGGCAGGCCGCACAGATACGCAGTATTTT.

V usage is TRBV7-2 and J usage is TRBJ2-3; 13 bases match TRBD2. J gave up 4 bases and V 5 bases, and 6 bases lay outside the gene matches. CDR1 SGHTA and CDR2 FQGNSA come from the germline V gene. The CDR3 totals 16 residues. The CDR3 is CASSPSLAGGSDTQYF. CDR3 nucleotide sequence: TGTGCCAGCAGCCCATCACTAGCGGGGGGGTCAGATACGCAGTATTTT.

J is TRBJ2-7 and V is TRBV10-3; D is uncertain. The germline V and J ends were trimmed by 3 bases and 2 bases, with 8 bases remaining between them. This CDR3 region has 13 residues. The V gene's germline CDR1 is ENHRY and CDR2 SYGVKD. The CDR3 region has the DNA TGTGCCATCAGTGACGAATGGGCCTACGAGCAGTACTTC. As protein: CAISDEWAYEQYF.

This clonotype was counted a few times. The chain employs TRBV7-9 and TRBJ2-5; tentatively, D is TRBD2 (6 bases). The CDR3 consists of 13 residues. Trimming removed 5 bases from V and 2 bases from J, with 9 bases in between. Looked up from germline, CDR1 is SEHNR and CDR2 is FQNEAQ (reference sequence). CDR3 residues: CASSGGAQETQYF. The CDR3 DNA reads TGTGCCAGCAGCGGAGGGGCACAAGAGACCCAGTACTTC.